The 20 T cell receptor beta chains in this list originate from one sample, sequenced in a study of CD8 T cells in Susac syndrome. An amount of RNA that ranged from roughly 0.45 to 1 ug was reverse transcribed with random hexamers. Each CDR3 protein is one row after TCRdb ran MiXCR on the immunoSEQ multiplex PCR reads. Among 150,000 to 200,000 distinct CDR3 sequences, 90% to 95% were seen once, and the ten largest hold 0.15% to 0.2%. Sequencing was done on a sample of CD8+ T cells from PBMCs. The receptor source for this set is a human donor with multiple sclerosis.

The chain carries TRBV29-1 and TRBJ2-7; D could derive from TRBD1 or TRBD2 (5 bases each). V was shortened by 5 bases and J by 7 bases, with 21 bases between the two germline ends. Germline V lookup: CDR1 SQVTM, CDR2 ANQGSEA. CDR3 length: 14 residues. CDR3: CSVKSGTLVWEQYF. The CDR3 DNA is TGCAGCGTTAAGTCCGGGACCCTAGTATGGGAGCAGTACTTC.

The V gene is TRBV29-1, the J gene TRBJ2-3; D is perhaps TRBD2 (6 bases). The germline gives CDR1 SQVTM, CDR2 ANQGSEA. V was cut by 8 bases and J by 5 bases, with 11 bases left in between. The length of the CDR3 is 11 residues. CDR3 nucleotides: TGCAGCAAAGAAGCGGGAGATACGCAGTATTTT. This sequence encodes CSKEAGDTQYF.

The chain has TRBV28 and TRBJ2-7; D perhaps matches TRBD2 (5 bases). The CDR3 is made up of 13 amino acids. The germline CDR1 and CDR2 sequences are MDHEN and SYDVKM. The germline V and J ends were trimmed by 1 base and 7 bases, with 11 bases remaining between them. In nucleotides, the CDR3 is TGTGCCAGCAGTTTATCGGGGTCTCGGGAGCAGTACTTC. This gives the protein CASSLSGSREQYF.

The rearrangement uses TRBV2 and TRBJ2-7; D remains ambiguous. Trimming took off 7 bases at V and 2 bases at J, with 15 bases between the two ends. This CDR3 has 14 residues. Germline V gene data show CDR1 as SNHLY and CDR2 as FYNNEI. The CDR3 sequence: CASNPLDGPYEQYF. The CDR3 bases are TGTGCCAGCAATCCTTTGGACGGGCCCTACGAGCAGTACTTC.

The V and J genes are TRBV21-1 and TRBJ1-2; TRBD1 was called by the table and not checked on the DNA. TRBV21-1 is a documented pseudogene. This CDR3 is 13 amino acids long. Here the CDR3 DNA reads TGTGCCAGCATCGGACAGGGACATGATGGCTACACCTTC. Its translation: CASIGQGHDGYTF.

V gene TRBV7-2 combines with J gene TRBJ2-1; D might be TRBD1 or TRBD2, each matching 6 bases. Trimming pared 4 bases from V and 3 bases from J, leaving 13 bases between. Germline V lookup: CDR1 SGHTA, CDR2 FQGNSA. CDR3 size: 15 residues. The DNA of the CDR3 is TGTGCCAGCAGCTCCCAAGGGGGAGGCTACAATGAGCAGTTCTTC. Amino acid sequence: CASSSQGGGYNEQFF.

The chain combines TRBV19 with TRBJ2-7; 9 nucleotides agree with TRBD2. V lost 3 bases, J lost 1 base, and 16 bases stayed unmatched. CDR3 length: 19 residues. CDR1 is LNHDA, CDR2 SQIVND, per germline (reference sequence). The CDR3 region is CASSMVPGSGSGSSYEQYF. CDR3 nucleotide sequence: TGTGCCAGTAGTATGGTTCCGGGGAGCGGTAGCGGGAGTTCCTACGAGCAGTACTTC.

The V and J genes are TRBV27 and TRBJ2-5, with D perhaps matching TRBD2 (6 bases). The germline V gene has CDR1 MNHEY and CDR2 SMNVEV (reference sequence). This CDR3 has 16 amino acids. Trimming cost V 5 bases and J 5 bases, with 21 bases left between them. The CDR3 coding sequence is TGTGCCAGCAGTGAGGTCGACGGCGGGACGTTGGAGACCCAGTACTTC. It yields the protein CASSEVDGGTLETQYF.

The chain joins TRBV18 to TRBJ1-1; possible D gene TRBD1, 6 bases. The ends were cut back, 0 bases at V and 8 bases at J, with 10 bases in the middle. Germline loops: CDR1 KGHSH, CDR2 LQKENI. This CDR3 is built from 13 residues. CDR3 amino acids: CASSPPSGGEAFF. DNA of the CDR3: TGTGCCAGCTCACCACCATCCGGGGGCGAAGCTTTCTTT.

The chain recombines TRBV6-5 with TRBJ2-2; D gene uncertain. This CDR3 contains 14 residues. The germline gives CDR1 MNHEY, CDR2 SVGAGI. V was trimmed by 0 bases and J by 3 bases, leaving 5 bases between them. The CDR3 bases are TGTGCCAGCAGTTACTCTCTTGACACCGGGGAGCTGTTTTTT. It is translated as CASSYSLDTGELFF.

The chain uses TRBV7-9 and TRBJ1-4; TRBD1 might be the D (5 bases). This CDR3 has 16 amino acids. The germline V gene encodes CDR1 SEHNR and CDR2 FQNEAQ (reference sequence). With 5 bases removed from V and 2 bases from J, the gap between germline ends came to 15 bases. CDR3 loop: CASSDTAGNTNEKLFF. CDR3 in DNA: TGTGCCAGCAGCGACACGGCAGGGAATACTAATGAAAAACTGTTTTTT.

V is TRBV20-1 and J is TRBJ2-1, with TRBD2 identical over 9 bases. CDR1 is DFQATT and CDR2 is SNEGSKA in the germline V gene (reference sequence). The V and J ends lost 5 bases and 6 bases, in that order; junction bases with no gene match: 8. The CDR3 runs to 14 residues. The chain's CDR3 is CSASSGRLRNEQFF. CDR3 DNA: TGCAGTGCTTCCAGCGGGAGGCTCCGCAATGAGCAGTTCTTC.

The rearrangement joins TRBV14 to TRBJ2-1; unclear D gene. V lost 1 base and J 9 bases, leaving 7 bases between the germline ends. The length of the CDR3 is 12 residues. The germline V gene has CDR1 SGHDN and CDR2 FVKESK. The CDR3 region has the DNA TGTGCCAGCAGCCAAGGATGGAGTGAGCAGTTCTTC. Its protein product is CASSQGWSEQFF.

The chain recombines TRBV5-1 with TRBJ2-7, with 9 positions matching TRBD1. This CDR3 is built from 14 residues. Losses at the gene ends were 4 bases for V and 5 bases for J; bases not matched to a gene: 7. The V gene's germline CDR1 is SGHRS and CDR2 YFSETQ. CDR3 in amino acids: CASSLQGARDEQYF. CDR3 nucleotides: TGCGCCAGCAGCCTACAGGGGGCGCGGGACGAGCAGTACTTC.

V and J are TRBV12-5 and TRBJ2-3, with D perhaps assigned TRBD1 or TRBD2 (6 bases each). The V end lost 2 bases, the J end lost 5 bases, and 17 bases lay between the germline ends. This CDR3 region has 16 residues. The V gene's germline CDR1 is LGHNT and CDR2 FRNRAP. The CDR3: CASGLPPKQGGDTQYF. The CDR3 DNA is TGTGCTAGTGGTTTGCCGCCCAAACAGGGAGGAGATACGCAGTATTTT.

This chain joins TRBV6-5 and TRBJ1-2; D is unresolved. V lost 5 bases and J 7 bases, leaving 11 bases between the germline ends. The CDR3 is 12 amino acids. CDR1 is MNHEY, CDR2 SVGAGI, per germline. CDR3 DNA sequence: TGTGCCAGCAGTACCGTCGTTGGTGGCTACACCTTC. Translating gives CASSTVVGGYTF.

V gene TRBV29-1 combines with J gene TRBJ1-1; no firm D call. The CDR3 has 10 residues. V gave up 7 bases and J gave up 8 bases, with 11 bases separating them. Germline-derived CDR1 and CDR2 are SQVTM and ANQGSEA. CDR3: CSGTGAEAFF. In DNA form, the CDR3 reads TGCAGCGGGACGGGCGCCGAAGCTTTCTTT.

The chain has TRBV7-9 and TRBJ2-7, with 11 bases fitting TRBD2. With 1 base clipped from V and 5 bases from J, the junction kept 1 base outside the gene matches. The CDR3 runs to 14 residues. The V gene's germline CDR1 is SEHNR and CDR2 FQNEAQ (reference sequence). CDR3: CASSLVLAGDEQYF. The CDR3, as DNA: TGTGCCAGCAGCTTAGTACTAGCGGGAGACGAGCAGTACTTC.

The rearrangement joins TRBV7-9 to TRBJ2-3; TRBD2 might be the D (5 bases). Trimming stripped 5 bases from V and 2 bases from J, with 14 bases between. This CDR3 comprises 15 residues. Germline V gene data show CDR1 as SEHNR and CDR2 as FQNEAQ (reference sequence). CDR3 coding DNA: TGTGCCAGCAGCCGAGAGGGTCGCTACACAGATACGCAGTATTTT. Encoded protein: CASSREGRYTDTQYF.

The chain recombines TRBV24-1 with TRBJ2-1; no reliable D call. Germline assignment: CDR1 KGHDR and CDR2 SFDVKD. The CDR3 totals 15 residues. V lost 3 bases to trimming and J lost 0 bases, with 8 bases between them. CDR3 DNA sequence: TGTGCCACCAGTGATCATGGGAACTCCTACAATGAGCAGTTCTTC. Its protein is CATSDHGNSYNEQFF.